These 29 T cell receptor beta chains share one sample of origin, sequenced in a study of blood T cell repertoires in COVID-19. Sequencing used immunoSEQ multiplex PCR; TCRdb keeps in-frame clones, though not all of them. The data hold just over 350,000 clones, with more than 85% observed a single time. Sequencing input: PBMCs or T cells enriched from blood (not recorded which). The receptors shown here come from a woman aged 25 to 39 who had recovered from COVID-19.

This chain joins TRBV2 and TRBJ1-5, with unresolved D. The CDR3 covers 14 residues. Germline CDR1 and CDR2: SNHLY and FYNNEI. Deletions cut 2 bases from V and 7 bases from J, with 12 bases between. The CDR3 bases are TGTGCCAGCAGTGAAAACGCCAGGAACCAGCCCCAGCATTTT. Translating gives CASSENARNQPQHF.

The J gene is TRBJ1-5, the V gene TRBV30, with D unresolved. Germline CDR1 and CDR2: GTSNPN and SVGIG (reference sequence). The CDR3 runs 14 residues. The V end lost 2 bases, the J end lost 5 bases, and 13 bases lay between the germline ends. The CDR3 nucleotides are TGTGCCTGGAGTAAAAAATTCGGTGATCAGCCCCAGCATTTT. This sequence encodes CAWSKKFGDQPQHF.

This clone was found a few times. CDR3 region: CASSWDRGNYEQYF. For the CDR3, the DNA is TGTGCCAGCAGTTGGGACAGGGGAAATTACGAGCAGTACTTC. The V and J genes are TRBV28 and TRBJ2-7, with 10 bases aligning to TRBD1. Germline CDR1 reads MDHEN; CDR2 reads SYDVKM. CDR3 length: 14 amino acids. Unmatched junction bases numbered 4, after V lost 4 bases and J lost 4 bases.

This rearrangement joins TRBV7-3 to TRBJ2-5; 9 nucleotides match TRBD2. V shed 7 bases and J 5 bases; nucleotides not matched to a gene: 20. This CDR3 region has 18 residues. Germline V gene lookup returns CDR1 SGHTA and CDR2 FQGTGA. The CDR3 nucleotides are TGTGCCAGCATTGGTTTGAAGGGGCTAGCGGGGCCGGGGGAGACCCAGTACTTC. It codes for CASIGLKGLAGPGETQYF.

Here the CDR3 DNA reads TGTGCCAGCAGCAAAACCAGGGGCCCAGTAGCCAAAAACATTCAGTACTTC. Translated, it gives CASSKTRGPVAKNIQYF. The V call is TRBV7-2, the J call TRBJ2-4, with D perhaps TRBD1 (6 bases). Germline V lookup: CDR1 SGHTA, CDR2 FQGNSA. The V end lost 5 bases, the J end lost 0 bases, and 17 bases lay between the germline ends. The CDR3 has 17 amino acids.

Here the CDR3 reads CASSTGFGEQYF. CDR3 coding DNA: TGTGCCAGCAGCACAGGGTTTGGGGAGCAGTACTTC. V usage is TRBV2 and J usage is TRBJ2-7, with D perhaps TRBD1 (6 bases). The germline V gene has CDR1 SNHLY and CDR2 FYNNEI. V lost 6 bases and J lost 7, with 13 bases in between. This CDR3 spans 12 amino acids.

The rearrangement joins TRBV27 to TRBJ2-5; possibly TRBD1 for D (5 bases). V dropped 6 bases and J dropped 4 bases, with 15 bases sitting between them. Germline V lookup: CDR1 MNHEY, CDR2 SMNVEV (reference sequence). CDR3 length: 14 amino acids. The CDR3 sequence: CASSRVGVGETQYF. Written as DNA, the CDR3 is TGTGCCAGCAGCAGGGTTGGGGTGGGAGAGACCCAGTACTTC.

This rearrangement joins TRBV7-9 to TRBJ2-3; tentative D call: TRBD2 (5 bases). This CDR3 has 16 residues. V was pared by 5 bases and J by 0 bases, with 15 bases between. Germline CDR1 SEHNR, CDR2 FQNEAQ (reference sequence). CDR3 DNA sequence: TGTGCCAGCAGCCGCACTGTGCGGGCTAGCACAGATACGCAGTATTTT. Translation: CASSRTVRASTDTQYF.

The gene calls are TRBV7-2 and TRBJ1-1; D uncertain. Trimming removed 5 bases at V and 1 base at J, with 14 bases between. The CDR3 totals 15 residues. Germline V gene sequence: CDR1 SGHTA, CDR2 FQGNSA. The CDR3 region is CASSPTLAGNTEAFF. CDR3 in DNA: TGTGCCAGCAGCCCAACCCTAGCCGGGAACACTGAAGCTTTCTTT.

As to this clone: A junction end diverges from the germline sequence, so it may reflect a read error. V is TRBV13 and J is TRBJ2-1; 8 positions agree with TRBD1. The CDR3 is 14 amino acids. Germline CDR1 is PRHDT and CDR2 is FYEKMQ (reference sequence). CDR3 nucleotides: TGTGCCAGCAGCCTAGGACAGGGAACCAATGAGCAGTTCTTC. Translated, it gives CASSLGQGTNEQFF.

The chain recombines TRBV10-3 with TRBJ1-1; D not certain. The CDR3 runs to 13 residues. V was shortened by 3 bases and J by 1 base, with 6 bases between the two germline ends. The V gene's germline CDR1 is ENHRY and CDR2 SYGVKD. CDR3 residues: CAISDFQNTEAFF. CDR3 in DNA: TGTGCCATCAGTGATTTTCAGAACACTGAAGCTTTCTTT.

The rearrangement links TRBV28 to TRBJ2-7; no clear D gene. Trimming shortened V by 1 base and J by 0 bases, and 10 bases separated the two germline ends. Per the germline V gene, CDR1 is MDHEN and CDR2 is SYDVKM. The CDR3 is 15 residues long. CDR3 amino acids: CASSLYERSSYEQYF. Written as DNA, the CDR3 is TGTGCCAGCAGTTTATACGAAAGGAGCTCCTACGAGCAGTACTTC.

This clone was seen a handful of times. V and J are TRBV6-6 and TRBJ1-6, with D perhaps TRBD1 (6 bases). The ends were cut back, 2 bases at V and 8 bases at J, with 13 bases in the middle. Germline-derived CDR1 and CDR2 are MNHNY and SVGAGI (reference sequence). The CDR3 sequence is 15 residues long. The CDR3 DNA is TGTGCCAGCAGTTACAGGGGGAGGGGGGATTCACCCCTCCACTTT. It is translated as CASSYRGRGDSPLHF.

V is TRBV5-1 and J is TRBJ2-2, with D hard to call. This CDR3 region has 13 residues. Germline V gene sequence: CDR1 SGHRS, CDR2 YFSETQ. Trimming shortened V by 3 bases and J by 7 bases, and 10 bases separated the two germline ends. This CDR3 reads CASSSPSYGELFF. Here the CDR3 DNA reads TGCGCCAGCAGCTCCCCCTCTTACGGGGAGCTGTTTTTT.

DNA of the CDR3: TGTGCCAGCAGCCCAGCGGGGGGCCTTCCCTACGAGCAGTACTTC. Its protein product is CASSPAGGLPYEQYF. V and J are TRBV27 and TRBJ2-7; TRBD2 aligns across 9 bases. The germline CDR1 and CDR2 sequences are MNHEY and SMNVEV (reference sequence). The CDR3 extends over 15 amino acids. J gave up 2 bases and V 6 bases, and 8 bases lay outside the gene matches.

This chain links TRBV11-3 with TRBJ2-3; 15 nucleotides align to TRBD2. From germline, CDR1 is SGHNT and CDR2 YENEEA. The CDR3 contains 18 residues. The V segment lost 5 bases and the J segment 0 bases; nucleotides outside the gene matches: 6. CDR3 sequence: CASSPGLAGGPSTDTQYF. The CDR3 bases are TGTGCCAGCAGCCCCGGACTAGCGGGAGGGCCGAGCACAGATACGCAGTATTTT. Based on the CDR3 plus reference TRBV11-3 and TRBJ2-3, the full variable domain is EAGVVQSPRYKIIEKKQPVAFWCNPISGHNTLYWYLQNLGQGPELLIRYENEEAVDDSQLPKDRFSAERLKGVDSTLKIQPAELGDSAVYLCASSPGLAGGPSTDTQYFGPGTRLTVL.

The CDR3 spells CASGLVQGGTSYNEQFF. As DNA, the CDR3 is TGTGCTAGTGGTTTGGTACAGGGGGGAACGTCCTACAATGAGCAGTTCTTC. V and J are TRBV12-5 and TRBJ2-1; 8 bases map to TRBD1. Germline V gene sequence: CDR1 LGHNT, CDR2 FRNRAP. The CDR3 sequence is 17 residues long. J gave up 1 base and V 0 bases, and 5 bases lay outside the gene matches.

The chain uses TRBV30 and TRBJ1-2; TRBD1 might be the D (5 bases). Trimming removed 4 bases from V and 7 bases from J, with 16 bases in between. The CDR3 length is 13 residues. CDR1 is GTSNPN and CDR2 is SVGIG in the germline V gene (reference sequence). CDR3 in amino acids: CAWTFGPQGGYTF. In DNA form, the CDR3 reads TGTGCCTGGACTTTCGGGCCCCAGGGTGGCTACACCTTC.

The chain uses TRBV25-1 and TRBJ2-7; 10 nucleotides align to TRBD1. From germline, CDR1 is MGHDK and CDR2 SYGVNS. This CDR3 spans 16 amino acids. Trimming removed 6 bases from V and 4 bases from J; junction bases left unmatched: 12. The CDR3 loop reads CASSPTGGWGFYEQYF. The CDR3 coding sequence is TGTGCCAGCAGCCCGACAGGGGGCTGGGGGTTTTACGAGCAGTACTTC.

J is TRBJ1-1 and V is TRBV4-1; D unresolved. Trimming left V 0 bases short and J 0 bases short, with 8 bases between. The germline gives CDR1 MGHRA, CDR2 YSYEKL. The CDR3 runs 15 residues. The CDR3 DNA is TGCGCCAGCAGCCAAGAGGCCCAACTGAACACTGAAGCTTTCTTT. Translation gives CASSQEAQLNTEAFF.

This clone was observed a single time. V gene TRBV23-1 combines with J gene TRBJ2-1; 9 bases agree with TRBD1. TRBV23-1 is an ORF; its function is uncertain. The CDR3 sequence is 16 residues long. Losses at the gene ends were 1 base for V and 8 bases for J; bases not matched to a gene: 9. Here the CDR3 DNA reads TGCGCCAGCAGTCAATTCAATTGGGACAGGGCCCATGAGCAGTTCTTC. Amino acids: CASSQFNWDRAHEQFF.

On this clone itself: The junction and the germline gene differ at one end; a read error may be behind it. The chain carries TRBV7-7 and TRBJ2-5, with TRBD2 identical over 11 bases. The CDR3 spans 15 residues. The V gene's germline CDR1 is SSHAT and CDR2 FNYEAQ (reference sequence). CDR3 coding DNA: TGTGCTAGCAGTTTAGGGACTAGCGGACAAGAGACCCAGTACTTC. It is translated as CASSLGTSGQETQYF.

Written as DNA, the CDR3 is TGTGCCAGTGGATCCGGGGGGGGCAATGAGCAGTTCTTC. This sequence encodes CASGSGGGNEQFF. The J gene is TRBJ2-1, the V gene TRBV19, with 8 bases that match TRBD2. The CDR3 contains 13 residues. Losses at the gene ends were 8 bases for V and 6 bases for J; bases not matched to a gene: 6. CDR1 and CDR2 from the germline V gene are LNHDA and SQIVND (reference sequence).

The gene calls are TRBV28 and TRBJ1-1; D possibly corresponds to TRBD1 (6 bases). V lost 6 bases and J lost 3, with 14 bases in between. This CDR3 comprises 14 residues. CDR1 is MDHEN, CDR2 SYDVKM, per germline. The CDR3 DNA follows: TGTGCCAGCAGCCCTTACAGGGTGGACACTGAAGCTTTCTTT. It translates to CASSPYRVDTEAFF. Full variable domain (missing parts from reference TRBV28 and TRBJ1-1): DVKVTQSSRYLVKRTGEKVFLECVQDMDHENMFWYRQDPGLGLRLIYFSYDVKMKEKGDIPEGYSVSREKKERFSLILESASTNQTSMYLCASSPYRVDTEAFFGQGTRLTVV.

The chain links TRBV7-9 to TRBJ2-5, with 12 bases lining up with TRBD1. CDR1 and CDR2 (germline): SEHNR, FQNEAQ (reference sequence). The CDR3 is 16 amino acids. Unmatched junction bases numbered 8, after V lost 5 bases and J lost 4 bases. CDR3 protein: CASSPQGQGARETQYF. The CDR3 region has the DNA TGTGCCAGCAGCCCGCAGGGACAGGGGGCGCGAGAGACCCAGTACTTC.

This clone was observed a few times. The chain joins TRBV7-2 to TRBJ2-7; 12 nucleotides align to TRBD2. Looked up from germline, CDR1 is SGHTA and CDR2 is FQGNSA. V lost 7 bases to trimming and J lost 0 bases; unmatched junction nucleotides: 4. The CDR3 is made up of 15 amino acids. In DNA form, the CDR3 reads TGTGCCAGCATTTGGACTAGCGGGGTCTCCTACGAGCAGTACTTC. Translated, it gives CASIWTSGVSYEQYF.

The rearrangement links TRBV20-1 to TRBJ1-2; D not resolved. The CDR3 spans 10 residues. Trimming stripped 5 bases from V and 5 bases from J, with 6 bases between. Germline assignment: CDR1 DFQATT and CDR2 SNEGSKA (reference sequence). Here the CDR3 DNA reads TGCAGTGCTGGGCTGTATGGCTACACCTTC. Its translation: CSAGLYGYTF.

The rearrangement links TRBV6-5 to TRBJ2-3, with 9 bases lining up with TRBD2. There are 15 residues in the CDR3. Germline-derived CDR1 and CDR2 are MNHEY and SVGAGI. With V trimmed by 5 bases and J by 2 bases, 5 bases remained unmatched. The DNA of the CDR3 is TGTGCCAGCAGTCTACAGCGGGGGGTCACAGATACGCAGTATTTT. Residues: CASSLQRGVTDTQYF.

The CDR3 here is CATGGASGRALYEQYF. The CDR3 nucleotides are TGTGCCACCGGGGGGGCTAGCGGGAGGGCCTTATACGAGCAGTACTTC. The genes are TRBV28 and TRBJ2-7, with 12 bases aligning to TRBD2. Germline V CDR1 and CDR2: MDHEN, SYDVKM. This CDR3 comprises 16 residues. After removal of 10 bases from V and 4 bases from J, the junction contained 14 bases not matched to a gene.